One sample yielded the 3 T cell receptor beta chains listed below, sequenced in a study of shared clonotypes between healthy human individuals (dated by TCRdb to about 2020). The library was generated by the immunoSEQ multiplex PCR assay. TCRdb's version of the immuneACCESS table is confined to in-frame rearrangements and falls short of the full clone set. An unresolved V gene accounts for under half of the shortfall where checked; the remainder is of unknown origin. The sample profile shows around 690,000 clones; roughly 88% of them were found once. The top ten constitute around a third of the sample. What was sequenced was memory CD8+ T cells from PBMCs. Taken with the paper, the label for cell subset or site translates to: CD45RO+ cells pooled with CCR7-negative TemRA cells. Source of these receptors: a young man in good health. Some clones in this sample may be carry-over from other donors' samples.

The chain recombines TRBV2 with TRBJ2-7; D gene ambiguous. With 7 bases removed from V and 2 bases from J, the gap between germline ends came to 18 bases. This CDR3 has 15 amino acids. Germline V lookup: CDR1 SNHLY, CDR2 FYNNEI. CDR3 sequence reads: CASKAPDLLTYEQYF. Here the CDR3 DNA reads TGTGCCAGCAAGGCTCCCGACCTACTAACCTACGAGCAGTACTTC.

The table lists this clone with many counts. CDR3 DNA: TGTGCCAGCAGCTTGGTGGGGCTAGCGACGAACACCGGGGAGCTGTTTTTT. This encodes CASSLVGLATNTGELFF. J is TRBJ2-2 and V is TRBV5-6, with D maybe TRBD2 (6 bases). V shed 0 bases and J shed 0 bases, with 12 bases lying between them. The germline V gene encodes CDR1 SGHDT and CDR2 YYEEEE. This CDR3 comprises 17 residues. Together with reference TRBV5-6 and TRBJ2-2, the CDR3 gives the full variable domain: DAGVTQSPTHLIKTRGQQVTLRCSPKSGHDTVSWYQQALGQGPQFIFQYYEEEERQRGNFPDRFSGHQFPNYSSELNVNALLLGDSALYLCASSLVGLATNTGELFFGEGSRLTVL.

This clone was detected only once. The gene calls are TRBV19 and TRBJ2-1; D not certain. This CDR3 contains 16 residues. Per the germline V gene, CDR1 is LNHDA and CDR2 is SQIVND (reference sequence). V dropped 9 bases and J dropped 2 bases, with 20 bases sitting between them. CDR3 nucleotides: TGTGCCAGCAAACCTCTGGCGGCCGACGCCTACAATGAGCAGTTCTTC. As protein: CASKPLAADAYNEQFF.